This T cell receptor beta chain came from a study of T-cell reconstitution after alpha-beta-depleted transplantation in children. TCRbeta library construction was performed incorporating unique molecular identifiers. Each CDR3 protein is one row after TCRdb ran MiXCR on the PCR reads. The sample has about 980,000 distinct CDR3 sequences, roughly 29% seen once. This CDR3 spans 16 amino acids. V gave up 8 bases and J gave up 8 bases, with 26 bases separating them. The chain is built from TRBV12-3 or TRBV12-4 and TRBJ2-3; a possible D gene is TRBD2 (7 bases). Sequencing was performed on PBMCs, mostly from graft donor cells, taken 360 days after TCRalphabeta/CD19-depleted stem cell transplant. The TCR sequence derives from a boy less than two years old who had a stem cell transplant for SCID, so the T cells may come from the graft donor. The CDR3 DNA reads as TGTGCCAGCCGTTGGTTCCATGGGGGGGCAACTACTACGCAGTATTTT. Translated, it gives CASRWFHGGATTTQYF.